This T cell receptor (beta chain) was sequenced in a study of T-cell memory formation after mild COVID-19. Study details: The study found TCR clusters largely donor specific. Findings and limits, study-wide: Researchers could not confirm that second-wave clones peaking on day 37 targeted SARS-CoV-2.

Constant-segment primers were used for 5'RACE, and the resulting TCR alpha and TCR beta cDNA libraries carried sample barcodes and UMIs. TCRdb processed the 5' RACE reads anew with MiXCR; each CDR3 protein has one entry. The data show more than 450,000 distinct CDR3 sequences, with about a sixth seen just once and 12% held by the top ten. This clonotype was observed once. Its antigen is as yet unknown. The CDR3 spans 15 residues. Germline lookup yields CDR1 SEHNR and CDR2 FQNEAQ (reference sequence). Trimming took off 7 bases at V and 4 bases at J, with 19 bases between the two ends. The V and J genes are TRBV7-9 and TRBJ1-1; D possibly corresponds to TRBD1 (6 bases). Material: PBMCs or a T cell subset sorted from them (not recorded which). The TCR was taken from an adult woman who had mild COVID-19 (a few samples of this study predate the infection). Cell type and time point are not known. Here the CDR3 reads CASIRGASGGTEAFF. CDR3 sequence (DNA): TGTGCCAGCATTCGGGGGGCTAGTGGCGGCACTGAAGCTTTCTTT.